The source of this T cell receptor (beta chain) is a study of T cells after yellow fever vaccination. Looking at the study overall: Each low-cell-number fraction was prepared by means of SMART-Seq v4 Ultra Low Input. Study-level findings and limits: Post-booster repertoires again held most primary-vaccination clones (just under 97% CD4, around 90% CD8). The secondary response showed a weaker magnitude and a faster peak, day 5 versus 15.

This CDR3 region has 16 residues. Germline values: CDR1 LGHNA, CDR2 YSLEER. Trimming removed 0 bases from V and 3 bases from J; junction bases left unmatched: 5. Making TCR cDNA involved 5'RACE template switching, which added UMIs and a universal primer site. Each CDR3 protein is one row after TCRdb ran MiXCR on the 5' RACE reads. The sample gives about 630,000 distinct CDR3 sequences, 10% to 15% of which show up once; under 15% is in the top ten. This clonotype has only a few counts. Its antigen is still unknown. The sample consisted of PBMCs, taken on the day of the yellow fever booster vaccination. V gene TRBV4-3 combines with J gene TRBJ2-1, with TRBD1 identical over 7 bases. The sequence came from a man aged 25-45 years who received the YFV17D yellow fever vaccine. The CDR3 DNA is TGCGCCAGCAGCCAAGATAAGACAGGGCTCTACAATGAGCAGTTCTTC. Protein product: CASSQDKTGLYNEQFF.